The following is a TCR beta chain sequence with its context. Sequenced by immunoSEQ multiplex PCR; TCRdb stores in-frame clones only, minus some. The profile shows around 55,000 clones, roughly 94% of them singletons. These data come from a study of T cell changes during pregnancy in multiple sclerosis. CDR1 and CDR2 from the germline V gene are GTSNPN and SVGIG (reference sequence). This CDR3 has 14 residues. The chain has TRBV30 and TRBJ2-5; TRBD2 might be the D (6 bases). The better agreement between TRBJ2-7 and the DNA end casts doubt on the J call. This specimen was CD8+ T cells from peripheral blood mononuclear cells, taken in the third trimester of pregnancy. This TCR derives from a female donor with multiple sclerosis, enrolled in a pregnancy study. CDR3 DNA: TGTGCCTGGAGCCAACGGGAGACCACCTACGAGCAGTACTTC. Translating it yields CAWSQRETTYEQYF.